Listed here is a single T cell receptor beta chain. Its antigen is undetermined. Via MiXCR, TCRdb re-called the RACE reads, giving one row per CDR3 protein. The table lists about 340,000 distinct CDR3 sequences, around 7% of them singletons. This entry belongs to a study of human T cells and chemical hapten exposure. Time point of the sample: patch test 1, 2 weeks after DPC sensitization. Described treatment: therapeutic diphenylcyclopropenone sensitization with weekly scalp DPC. Phlebotomy was performed prior to application of every patch test. Study-wide results and caveats: Expanded TCRs clustered into significantly more large CDR3 similarity groups than controls, the analysis revealed.

The germline V and J ends were trimmed by 8 bases and 1 base, with 8 bases remaining between them. The CDR3 totals 12 residues. Germline values: CDR1 SQVTM, CDR2 ANQGSEA. The material sequenced was whole blood, taken in connection with sensitization to the hapten diphenylcyclopropenone (DPC). This chain uses TRBV29-1 with TRBJ2-2, with D tentatively TRBD1 (6 bases). The source of this sequence is a woman aged 18-35 years with alopecia areata. Some clones in this sample may be carry-over from other donors' samples. CDR3 sequence: CSKGQNTGELFF. CDR3 DNA sequence: TGCAGCAAGGGACAGAACACCGGGGAGCTGTTTTTT.